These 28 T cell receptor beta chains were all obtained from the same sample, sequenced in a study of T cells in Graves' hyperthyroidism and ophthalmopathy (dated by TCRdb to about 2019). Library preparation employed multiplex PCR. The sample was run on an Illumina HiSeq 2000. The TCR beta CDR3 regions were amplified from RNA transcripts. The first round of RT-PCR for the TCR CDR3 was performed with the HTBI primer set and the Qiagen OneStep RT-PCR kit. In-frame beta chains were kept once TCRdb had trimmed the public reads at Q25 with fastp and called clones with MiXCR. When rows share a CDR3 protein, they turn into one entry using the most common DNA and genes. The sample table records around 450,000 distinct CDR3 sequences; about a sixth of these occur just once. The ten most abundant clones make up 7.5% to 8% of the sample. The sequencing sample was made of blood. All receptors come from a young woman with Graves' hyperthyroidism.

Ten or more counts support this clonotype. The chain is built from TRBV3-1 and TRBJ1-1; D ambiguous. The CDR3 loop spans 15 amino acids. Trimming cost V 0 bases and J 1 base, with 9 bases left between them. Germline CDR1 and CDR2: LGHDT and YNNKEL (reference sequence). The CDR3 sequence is CASSQDGVGNTEAFF. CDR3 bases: TGTGCCAGCAGCCAAGACGGGGTTGGGAACACTGAAGCTTTCTTT.

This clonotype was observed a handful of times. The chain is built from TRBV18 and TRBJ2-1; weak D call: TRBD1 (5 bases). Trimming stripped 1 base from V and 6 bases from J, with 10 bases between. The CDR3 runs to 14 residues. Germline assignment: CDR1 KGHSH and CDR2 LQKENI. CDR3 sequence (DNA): TGTGCCAGCTCACCACGGGGCCACTTCAATGAGCAGTTCTTC. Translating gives CASSPRGHFNEQFF.

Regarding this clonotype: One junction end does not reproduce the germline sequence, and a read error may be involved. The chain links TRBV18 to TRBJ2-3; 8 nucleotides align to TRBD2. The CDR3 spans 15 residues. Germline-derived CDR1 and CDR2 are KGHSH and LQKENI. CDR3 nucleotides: TGTACCAGCTCTTTAGGAGCGGGGGGCACAGATACGCAGTATTTT. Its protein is CTSSLGAGGTDTQYF.

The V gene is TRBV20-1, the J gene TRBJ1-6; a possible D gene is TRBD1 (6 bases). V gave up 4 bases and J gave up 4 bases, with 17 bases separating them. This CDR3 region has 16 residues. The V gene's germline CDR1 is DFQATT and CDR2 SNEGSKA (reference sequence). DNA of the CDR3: TGCAGTGCTACCTTGACCGGGACAAGTTATAATTCACCCCTCCACTTT. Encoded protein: CSATLTGTSYNSPLHF.

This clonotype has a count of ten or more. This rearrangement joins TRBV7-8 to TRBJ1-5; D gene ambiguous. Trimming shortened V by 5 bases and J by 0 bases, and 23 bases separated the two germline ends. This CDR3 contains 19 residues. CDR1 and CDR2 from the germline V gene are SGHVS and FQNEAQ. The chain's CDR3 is CASSPHARVDTYSNQPQHF. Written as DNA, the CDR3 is TGTGCCAGCAGCCCCCATGCGCGGGTCGACACATATAGCAATCAGCCCCAGCATTTT.

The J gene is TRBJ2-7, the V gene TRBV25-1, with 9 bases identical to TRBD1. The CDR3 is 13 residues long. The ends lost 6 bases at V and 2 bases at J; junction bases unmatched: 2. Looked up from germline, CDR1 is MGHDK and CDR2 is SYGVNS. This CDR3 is CASRTGGAYEQYF. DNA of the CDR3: TGTGCCAGCAGGACAGGGGGGGCCTACGAGCAGTACTTC.

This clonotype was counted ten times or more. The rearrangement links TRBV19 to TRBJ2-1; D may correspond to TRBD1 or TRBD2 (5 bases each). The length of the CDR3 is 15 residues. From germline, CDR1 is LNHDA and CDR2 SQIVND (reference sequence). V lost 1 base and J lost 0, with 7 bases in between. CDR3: CASSIVGPSYNEQFF. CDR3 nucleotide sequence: TGTGCCAGTAGTATAGTGGGACCCTCCTACAATGAGCAGTTCTTC.

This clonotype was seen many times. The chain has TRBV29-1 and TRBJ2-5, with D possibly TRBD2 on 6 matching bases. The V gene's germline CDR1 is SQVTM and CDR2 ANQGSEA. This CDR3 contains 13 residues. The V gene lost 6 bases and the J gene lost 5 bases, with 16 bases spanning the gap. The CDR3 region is CSVKGGRGETQYF. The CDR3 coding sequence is TGCAGCGTGAAGGGAGGTCGTGGGGAGACCCAGTACTTC.

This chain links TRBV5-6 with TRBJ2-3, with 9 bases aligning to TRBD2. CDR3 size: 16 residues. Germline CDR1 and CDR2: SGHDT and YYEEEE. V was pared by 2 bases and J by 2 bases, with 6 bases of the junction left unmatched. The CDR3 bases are TGTGCCAGCAGCTTCATGGCGGGAGGGGCCACAGATACGCAGTATTTT. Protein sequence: CASSFMAGGATDTQYF.

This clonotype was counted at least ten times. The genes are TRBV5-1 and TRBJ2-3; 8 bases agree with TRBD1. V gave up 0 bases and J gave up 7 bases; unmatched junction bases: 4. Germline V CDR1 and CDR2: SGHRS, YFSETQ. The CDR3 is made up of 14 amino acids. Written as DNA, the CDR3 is TGCGCCAGCAGCTTGGGGACAGGGACCAATACGCAGTATTTT. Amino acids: CASSLGTGTNTQYF.

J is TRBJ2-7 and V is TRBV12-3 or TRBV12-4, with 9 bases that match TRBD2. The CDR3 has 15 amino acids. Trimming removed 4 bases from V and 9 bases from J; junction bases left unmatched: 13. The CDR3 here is CASSWGSGSFLGQYF. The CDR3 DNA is TGTGCCAGCAGTTGGGGTAGCGGGAGTTTCCTAGGGCAGTACTTC.

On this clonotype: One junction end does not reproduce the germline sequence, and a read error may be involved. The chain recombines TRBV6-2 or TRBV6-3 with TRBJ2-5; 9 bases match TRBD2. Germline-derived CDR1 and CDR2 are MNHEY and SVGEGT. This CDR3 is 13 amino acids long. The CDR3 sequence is CACSGGRGETQYF. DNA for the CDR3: TGTGCCTGCAGCGGGGGGCGGGGGGAGACCCAGTACTTC.

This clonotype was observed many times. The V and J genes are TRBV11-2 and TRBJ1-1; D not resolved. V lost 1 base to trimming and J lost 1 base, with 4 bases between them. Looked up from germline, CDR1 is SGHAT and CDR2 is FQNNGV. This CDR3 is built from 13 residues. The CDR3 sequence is CASSLGQNTEAFF. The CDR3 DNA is TGTGCCAGCAGCTTAGGACAGAACACTGAAGCTTTCTTT.

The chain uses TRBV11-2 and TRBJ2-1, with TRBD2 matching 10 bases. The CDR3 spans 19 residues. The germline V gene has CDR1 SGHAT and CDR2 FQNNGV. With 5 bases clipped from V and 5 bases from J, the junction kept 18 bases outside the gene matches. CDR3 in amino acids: CASSPSGTSELPGHNEQFF. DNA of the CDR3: TGTGCCAGCAGCCCATCCGGGACTAGCGAACTCCCTGGCCACAATGAGCAGTTCTTC.

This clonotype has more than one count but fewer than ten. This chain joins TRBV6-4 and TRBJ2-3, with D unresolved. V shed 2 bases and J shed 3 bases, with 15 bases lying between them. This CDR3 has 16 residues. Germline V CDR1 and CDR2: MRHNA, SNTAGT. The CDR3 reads CASSDGSSGETDTQYF. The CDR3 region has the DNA TGTGCCAGCAGTGACGGAAGTTCGGGCGAAACAGATACGCAGTATTTT.

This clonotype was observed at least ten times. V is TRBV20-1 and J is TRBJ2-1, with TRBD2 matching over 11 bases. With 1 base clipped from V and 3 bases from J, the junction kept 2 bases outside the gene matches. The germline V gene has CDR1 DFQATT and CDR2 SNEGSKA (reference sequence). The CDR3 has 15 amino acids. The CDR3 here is CSARGLAGFYNEQFF. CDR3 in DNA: TGCAGTGCTAGAGGACTAGCGGGGTTCTACAATGAGCAGTTCTTC.

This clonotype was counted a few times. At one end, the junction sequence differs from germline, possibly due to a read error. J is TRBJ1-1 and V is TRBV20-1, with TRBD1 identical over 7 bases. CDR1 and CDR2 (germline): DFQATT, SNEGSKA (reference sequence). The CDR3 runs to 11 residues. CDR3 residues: CSARESRGQVF. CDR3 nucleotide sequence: TGCAGTGCTAGAGAGAGCCGAGGACAGGTCTTT.

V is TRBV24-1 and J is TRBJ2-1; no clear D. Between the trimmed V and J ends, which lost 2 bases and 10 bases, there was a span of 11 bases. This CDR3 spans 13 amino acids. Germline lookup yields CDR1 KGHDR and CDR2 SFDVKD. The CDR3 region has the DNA TGTGCCACCAGTGATTCCCTCAAGCGAGAGCAGTTCTTC. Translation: CATSDSLKREQFF.

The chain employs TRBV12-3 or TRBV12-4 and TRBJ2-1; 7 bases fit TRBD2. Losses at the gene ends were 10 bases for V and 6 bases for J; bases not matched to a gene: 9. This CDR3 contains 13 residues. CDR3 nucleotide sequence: TGTGCCAACTCTCGGGGGGATTTCAATGAGCAGTTCTTC. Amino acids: CANSRGDFNEQFF.

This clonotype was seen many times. The DNA of the CDR3 is TGTGCCAGCAGCTTCGGGAGTTTATACAATGAGCAGTTCTTC. Translation gives CASSFGSLYNEQFF. The chain has TRBV5-5 and TRBJ2-1, with D tentatively TRBD2 (6 bases). V lost 2 bases, J lost 4 bases, and 10 bases lay in between. The CDR3 spans 14 residues. The germline CDR1 and CDR2 sequences are SGHKS and YYEKEE (reference sequence).

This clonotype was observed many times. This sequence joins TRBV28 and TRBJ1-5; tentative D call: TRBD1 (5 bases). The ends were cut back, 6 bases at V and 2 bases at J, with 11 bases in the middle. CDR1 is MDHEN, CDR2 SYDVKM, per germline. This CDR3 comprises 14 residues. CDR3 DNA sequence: TGTGCCAGCAGCTCTAGGGGAGGCAATCAGCCCCAGCATTTT. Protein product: CASSSRGGNQPQHF.

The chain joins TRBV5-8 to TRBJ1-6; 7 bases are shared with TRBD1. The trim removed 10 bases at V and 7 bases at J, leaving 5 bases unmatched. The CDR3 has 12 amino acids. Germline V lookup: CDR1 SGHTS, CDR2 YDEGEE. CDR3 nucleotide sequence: TGTGCCGGACGACAGGGCAATTCACCCCTCCACTTT. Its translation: CAGRQGNSPLHF.

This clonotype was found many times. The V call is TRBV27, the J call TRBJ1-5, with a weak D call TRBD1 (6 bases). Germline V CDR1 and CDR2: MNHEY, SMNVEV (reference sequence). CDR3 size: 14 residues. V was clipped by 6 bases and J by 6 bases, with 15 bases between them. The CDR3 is CASSHGQSRQPQHF. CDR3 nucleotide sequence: TGTGCCAGCAGCCACGGACAGAGTCGTCAGCCCCAGCATTTT.

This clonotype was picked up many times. The CDR3 region is CSVSGQGDMWGYTF. For the CDR3, the DNA is TGCAGCGTTTCCGGACAGGGGGATATGTGGGGCTACACCTTC. V and J are TRBV29-1 and TRBJ1-2; 10 bases are a match to TRBD1. After removal of 5 bases from V and 8 bases from J, the junction contained 11 bases not matched to a gene. The CDR3 runs 14 residues. Germline V gives CDR1 SQVTM, CDR2 ANQGSEA.

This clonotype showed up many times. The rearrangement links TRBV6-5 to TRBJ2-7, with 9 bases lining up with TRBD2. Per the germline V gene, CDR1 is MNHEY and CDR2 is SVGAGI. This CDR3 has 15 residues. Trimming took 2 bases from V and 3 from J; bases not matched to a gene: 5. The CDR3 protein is CASSYRIAGDYEQYF. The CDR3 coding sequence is TGTGCCAGCAGTTACCGGATAGCGGGGGACTACGAGCAGTACTTC.

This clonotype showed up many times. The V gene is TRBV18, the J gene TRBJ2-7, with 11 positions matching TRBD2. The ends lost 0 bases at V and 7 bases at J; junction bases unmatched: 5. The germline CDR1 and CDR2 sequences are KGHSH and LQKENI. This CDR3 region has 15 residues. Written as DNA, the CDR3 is TGTGCCAGCTCACCACCGCTAGCGGGAGGAGGTGAGCAGTACTTC. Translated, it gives CASSPPLAGGGEQYF.

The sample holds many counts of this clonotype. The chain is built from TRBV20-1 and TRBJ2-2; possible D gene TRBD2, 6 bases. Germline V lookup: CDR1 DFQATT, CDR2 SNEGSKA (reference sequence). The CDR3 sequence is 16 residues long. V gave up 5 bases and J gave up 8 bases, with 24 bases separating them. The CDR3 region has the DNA TGCAGTGCTGCCTTTGGAGGGAGGTTCCTCGGAGGGGAGCTGTTTTTT. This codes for CSAAFGGRFLGGELFF.

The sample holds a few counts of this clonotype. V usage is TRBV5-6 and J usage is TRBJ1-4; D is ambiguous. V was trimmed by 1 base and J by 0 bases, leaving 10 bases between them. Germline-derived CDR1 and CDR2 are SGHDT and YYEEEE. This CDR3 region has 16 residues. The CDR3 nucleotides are TGTGCCAGCAGCTTGTTCGCGCCGGCAACTAATGAAAAACTGTTTTTT. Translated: CASSLFAPATNEKLFF.